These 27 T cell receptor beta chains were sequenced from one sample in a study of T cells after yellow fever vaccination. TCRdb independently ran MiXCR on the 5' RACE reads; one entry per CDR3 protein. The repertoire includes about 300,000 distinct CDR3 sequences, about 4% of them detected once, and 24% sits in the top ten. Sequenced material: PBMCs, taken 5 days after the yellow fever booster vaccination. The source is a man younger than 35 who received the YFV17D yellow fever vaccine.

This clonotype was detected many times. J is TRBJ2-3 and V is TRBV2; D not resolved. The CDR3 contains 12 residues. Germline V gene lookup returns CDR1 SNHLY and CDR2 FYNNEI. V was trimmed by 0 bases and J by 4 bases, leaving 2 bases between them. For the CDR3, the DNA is TGTGCCAGCAGTGAAGCGTCAGATACGCAGTATTTT. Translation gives CASSEASDTQYF.

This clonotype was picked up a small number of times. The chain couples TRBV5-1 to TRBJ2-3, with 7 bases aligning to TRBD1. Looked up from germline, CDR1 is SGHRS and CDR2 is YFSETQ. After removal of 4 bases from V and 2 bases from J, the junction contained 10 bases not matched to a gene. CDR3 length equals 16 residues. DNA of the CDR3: TGCGCCAGCAGCCAGCCTCGGGACAGCCACACAGATACGCAGTATTTT. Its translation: CASSQPRDSHTDTQYF.

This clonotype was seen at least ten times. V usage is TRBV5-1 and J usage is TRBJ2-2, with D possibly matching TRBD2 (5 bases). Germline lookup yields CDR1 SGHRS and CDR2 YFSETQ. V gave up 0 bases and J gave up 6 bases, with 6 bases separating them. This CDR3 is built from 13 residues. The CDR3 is CASSLGEPGELFF. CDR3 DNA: TGCGCCAGCAGCTTGGGGGAGCCCGGGGAGCTGTTTTTT.

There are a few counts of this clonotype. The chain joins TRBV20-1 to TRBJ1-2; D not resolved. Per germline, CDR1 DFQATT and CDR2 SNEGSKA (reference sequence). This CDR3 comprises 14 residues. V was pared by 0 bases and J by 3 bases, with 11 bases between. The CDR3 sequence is CSARDPLADYGYTF. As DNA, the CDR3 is TGCAGTGCTAGAGATCCCCTGGCTGACTATGGCTACACCTTC.

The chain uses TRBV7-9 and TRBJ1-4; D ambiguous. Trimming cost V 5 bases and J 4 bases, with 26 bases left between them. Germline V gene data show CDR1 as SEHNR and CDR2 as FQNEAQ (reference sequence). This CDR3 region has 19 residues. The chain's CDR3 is CASSTPHSPKGRGNEKLFF. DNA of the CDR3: TGTGCCAGCAGCACCCCACACAGCCCTAAGGGCCGGGGTAATGAAAAACTGTTTTTT.

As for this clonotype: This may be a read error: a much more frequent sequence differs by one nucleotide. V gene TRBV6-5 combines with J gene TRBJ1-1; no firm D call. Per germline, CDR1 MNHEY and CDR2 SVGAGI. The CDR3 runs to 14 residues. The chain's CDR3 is CASSPLRKNSEAFF. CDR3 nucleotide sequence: TGTGCCAGCAGCCCCCTCCGGAAGAACTCTGAAGCTTTCTTT.

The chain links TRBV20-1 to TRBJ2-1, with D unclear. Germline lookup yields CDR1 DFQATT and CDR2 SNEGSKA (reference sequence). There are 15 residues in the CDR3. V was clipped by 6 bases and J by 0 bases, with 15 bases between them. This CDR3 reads CSAPDPKSSYNEQFF. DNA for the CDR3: TGCAGTGCACCAGACCCGAAAAGCTCCTACAATGAGCAGTTCTTC.

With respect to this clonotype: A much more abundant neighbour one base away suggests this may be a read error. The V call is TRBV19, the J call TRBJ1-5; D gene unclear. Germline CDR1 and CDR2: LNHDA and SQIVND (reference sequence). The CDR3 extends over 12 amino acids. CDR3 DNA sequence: TGTGCCAGCGGTTATAGCAATCAGCCCCAGCAATTT. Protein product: CASGYSNQPQQF.

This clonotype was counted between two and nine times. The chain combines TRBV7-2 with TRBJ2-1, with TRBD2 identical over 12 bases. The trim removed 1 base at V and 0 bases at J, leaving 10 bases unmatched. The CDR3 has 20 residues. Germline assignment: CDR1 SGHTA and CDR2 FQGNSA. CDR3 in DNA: TGTGCCAGCAGCTTAGTGGTAGGACTAGCGGGGATAAACTCCTACAATGAGCAGTTCTTC. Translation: CASSLVVGLAGINSYNEQFF.

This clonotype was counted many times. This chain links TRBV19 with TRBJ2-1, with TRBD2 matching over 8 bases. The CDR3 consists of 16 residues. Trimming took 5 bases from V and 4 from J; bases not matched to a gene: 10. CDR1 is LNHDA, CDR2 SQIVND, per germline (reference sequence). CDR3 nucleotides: TGTGCCAGTAGTCCGGGGGGGAGCCCGTGGTACAATGAGCAGTTCTTC. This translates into CASSPGGSPWYNEQFF.

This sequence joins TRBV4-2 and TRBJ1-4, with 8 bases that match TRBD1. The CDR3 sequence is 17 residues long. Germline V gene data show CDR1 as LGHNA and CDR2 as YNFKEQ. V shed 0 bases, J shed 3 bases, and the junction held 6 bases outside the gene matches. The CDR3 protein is CASSQDDGQGPNEKLFF. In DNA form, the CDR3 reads TGTGCCAGCAGCCAAGATGACGGACAGGGACCTAATGAAAAACTGTTTTTT.

The CDR3 DNA reads as TGCGCCAGCATCCCGACGGGGACTAGCGCGTACAATGAGCAGTTCTTC. Translating gives CASIPTGTSAYNEQFF. This sequence joins TRBV5-1 and TRBJ2-1; TRBD2 aligns across 10 bases. After removal of 6 bases from V and 4 bases from J, the junction contained 10 bases not matched to a gene. In germline, CDR1 is SGHRS, CDR2 YFSETQ. The CDR3 runs 16 residues.

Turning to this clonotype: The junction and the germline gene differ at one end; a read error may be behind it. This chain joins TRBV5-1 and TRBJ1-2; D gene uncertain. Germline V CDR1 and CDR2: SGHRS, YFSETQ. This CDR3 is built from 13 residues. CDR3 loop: CATSKWANYGYTF. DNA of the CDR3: TGCGCCACCAGCAAGTGGGCCAACTATGGCTACACCTTC.

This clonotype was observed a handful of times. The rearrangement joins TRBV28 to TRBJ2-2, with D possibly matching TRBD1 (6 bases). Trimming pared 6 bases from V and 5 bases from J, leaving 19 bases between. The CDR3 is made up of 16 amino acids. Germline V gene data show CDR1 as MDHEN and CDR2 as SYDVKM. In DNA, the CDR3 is TGTGCCAGCAGCCTACCGTTGGGGGCGCAGACCGGGGAGCTGTTTTTT. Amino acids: CASSLPLGAQTGELFF.

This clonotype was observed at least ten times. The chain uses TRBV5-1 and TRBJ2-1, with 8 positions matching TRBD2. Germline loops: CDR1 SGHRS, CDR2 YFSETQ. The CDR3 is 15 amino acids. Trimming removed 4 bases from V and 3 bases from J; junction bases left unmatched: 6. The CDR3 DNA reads TGCGCCAGCAGCCCGAGCGGGGGATTCTACAATGAGCAGTTCTTC. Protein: CASSPSGGFYNEQFF.

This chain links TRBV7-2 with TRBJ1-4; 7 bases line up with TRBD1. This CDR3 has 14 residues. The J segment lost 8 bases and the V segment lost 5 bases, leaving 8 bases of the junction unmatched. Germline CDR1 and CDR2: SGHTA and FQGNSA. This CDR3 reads CASSLDRADEKLFF. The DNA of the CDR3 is TGTGCCAGCAGCCTTGACAGGGCGGACGAAAAACTGTTTTTT.

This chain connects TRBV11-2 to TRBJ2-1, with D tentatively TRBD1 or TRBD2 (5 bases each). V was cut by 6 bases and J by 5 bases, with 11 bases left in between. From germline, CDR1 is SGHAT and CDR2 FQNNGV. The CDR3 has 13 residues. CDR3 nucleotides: TGTGCCAGCAGAGCCCTGGGGGACAATGAGCAGTTCTTC. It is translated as CASRALGDNEQFF.

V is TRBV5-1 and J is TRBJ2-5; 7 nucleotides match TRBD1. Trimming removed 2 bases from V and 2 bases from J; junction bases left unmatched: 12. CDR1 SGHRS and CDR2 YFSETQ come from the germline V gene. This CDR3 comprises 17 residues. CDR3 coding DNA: TGCGCCAGCAGCTTCGAACCGGGACAGCCTACGCAAGAGACCCAGTACTTC. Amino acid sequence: CASSFEPGQPTQETQYF.

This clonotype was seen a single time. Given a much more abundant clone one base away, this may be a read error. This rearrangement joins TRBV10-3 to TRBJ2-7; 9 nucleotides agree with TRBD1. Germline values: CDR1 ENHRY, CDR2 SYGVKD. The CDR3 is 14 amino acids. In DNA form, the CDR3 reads TGTTCCATCGCAGACAGGGGGAAGTCGGACGAGCAGTACTTC. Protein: CSIADRGKSDEQYF.

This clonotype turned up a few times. CDR3 in DNA: TGCAGCGTTGAGTCTGTTTGGGGAGAGACCCAGTACTTC. This encodes CSVESVWGETQYF. The chain joins TRBV29-1 to TRBJ2-5, with unresolved D. The V gene's germline CDR1 is SQVTM and CDR2 ANQGSEA. This CDR3 is built from 13 residues. V shed 3 bases and J shed 4 bases, with 12 bases lying between them.

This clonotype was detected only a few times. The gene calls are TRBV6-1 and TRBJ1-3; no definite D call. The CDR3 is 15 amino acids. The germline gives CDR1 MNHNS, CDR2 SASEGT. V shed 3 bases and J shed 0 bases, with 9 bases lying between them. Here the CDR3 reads CASSEKPSSGNTIYF. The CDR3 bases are TGTGCCAGCAGTGAGAAGCCTTCCTCTGGAAACACCATATATTTT.

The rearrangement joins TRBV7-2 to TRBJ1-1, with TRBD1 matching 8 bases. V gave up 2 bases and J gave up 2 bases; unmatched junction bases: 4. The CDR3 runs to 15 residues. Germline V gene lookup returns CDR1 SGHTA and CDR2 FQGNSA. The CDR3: CASSLQGAINTEAFF. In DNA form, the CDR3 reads TGTGCCAGCAGCTTACAGGGGGCGATCAACACTGAAGCTTTCTTT. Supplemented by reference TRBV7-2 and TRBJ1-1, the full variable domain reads GAGVSQSPSNKVTEKGKDVELRCDPISGHTALYWYRQSLGQGLEFLIYFQGNSAPDKSGLPSDRFSAERTGGSVSTLTIQRTQQEDSAVYLCASSLQGAINTEAFFGQGTRLTVV.

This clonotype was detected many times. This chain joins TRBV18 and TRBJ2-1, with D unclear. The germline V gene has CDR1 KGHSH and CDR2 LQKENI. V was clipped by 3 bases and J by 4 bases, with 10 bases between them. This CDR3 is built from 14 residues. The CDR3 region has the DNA TGTGCCAGCTCACCGGACCTGTCTTACAATGAGCAGTTCTTC. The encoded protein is CASSPDLSYNEQFF.

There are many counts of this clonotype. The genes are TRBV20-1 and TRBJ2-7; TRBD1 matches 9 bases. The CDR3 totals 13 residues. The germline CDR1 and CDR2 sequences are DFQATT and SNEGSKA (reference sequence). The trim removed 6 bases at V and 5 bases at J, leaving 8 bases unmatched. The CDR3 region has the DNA TGCAGTGCCAGGGGACAGGGAGGTCACGAGCAGTACTTC. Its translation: CSARGQGGHEQYF.

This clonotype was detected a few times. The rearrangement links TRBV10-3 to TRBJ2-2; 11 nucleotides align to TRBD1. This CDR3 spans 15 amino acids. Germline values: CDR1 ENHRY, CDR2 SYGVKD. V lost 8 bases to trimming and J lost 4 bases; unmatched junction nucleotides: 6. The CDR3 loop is CAIGGTGGTTGELFF. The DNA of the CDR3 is TGTGCCATCGGGGGGACAGGGGGAACCACCGGGGAGCTGTTTTTT.

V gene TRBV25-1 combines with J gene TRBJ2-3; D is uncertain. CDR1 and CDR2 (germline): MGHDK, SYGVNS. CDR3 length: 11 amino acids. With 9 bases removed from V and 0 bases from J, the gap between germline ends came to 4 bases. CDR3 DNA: TGTGCCAGTCAGAGCACAGATACGCAGTATTTT. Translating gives CASQSTDTQYF.

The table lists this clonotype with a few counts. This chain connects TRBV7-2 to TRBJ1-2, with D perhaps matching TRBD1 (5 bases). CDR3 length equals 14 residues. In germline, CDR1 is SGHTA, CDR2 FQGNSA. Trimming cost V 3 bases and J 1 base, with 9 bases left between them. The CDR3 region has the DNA TGTGCCAGCAGCTTCTGGGACGGTAACTATGGCTACACCTTC. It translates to CASSFWDGNYGYTF.